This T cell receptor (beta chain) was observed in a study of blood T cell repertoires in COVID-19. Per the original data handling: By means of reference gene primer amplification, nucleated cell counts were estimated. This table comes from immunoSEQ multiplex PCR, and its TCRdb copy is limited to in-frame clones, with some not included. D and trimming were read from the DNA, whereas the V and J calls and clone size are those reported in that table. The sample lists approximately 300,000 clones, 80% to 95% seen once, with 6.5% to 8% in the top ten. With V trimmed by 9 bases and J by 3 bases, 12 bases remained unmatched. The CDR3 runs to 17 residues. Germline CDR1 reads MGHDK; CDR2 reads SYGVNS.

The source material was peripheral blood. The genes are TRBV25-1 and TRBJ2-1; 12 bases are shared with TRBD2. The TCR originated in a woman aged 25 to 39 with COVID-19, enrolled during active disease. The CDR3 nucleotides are TGTGCCAGGGGGGGACTAGCGGGTAACCTAGACTACAATGAGCAGTTCTTC. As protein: CARGGLAGNLDYNEQFF.